The rows below give T cell receptor beta chains drawn from one sample of a study of a mutant IDH1 vaccine in newly diagnosed glioma. The repertoire was sequenced with immunoSEQ multiplex PCR; TCRdb's copy has only in-frame clones and lacks some. The profile shows about 51,000 clones, 70% to 80% of them singletons. This material consisted of PBMCs, taken from a glioma patient treated with radiotherapy, temozolomide or both. These receptors all stem from a woman aged 40 to 49 with glioma. The CDR3 runs from the conserved cysteine through the conserved F or W. The D gene is left open where the match is weak. Clone size is given for some rows only: seen once, a few or many times, or a class if the clone is expanded.

D	J	length	size	V	DNA	CDR3
-	TRBJ2-1	12	-	TRBV30	TGTGCCTGGACCCATTCCATTGGTGAGCAGTTCTTC	CAWTHSIGEQFF
TRBD1	TRBJ1-1	13	-	TRBV6-6	TGTGCCAGCAACCAGGGGGGGAGCACTGAAGCTTTCTTT	CASNQGGSTEAFF
-	TRBJ1-2	14	-	TRBV2	TGTGCCAGCAGTGAATTAGGGGCTAACTATGGCTACACCTTC	CASSELGANYGYTF
-	TRBJ2-3	12	-	TRBV30	TGTGCCTGCCTCTTGAAGGAAGATACGCAGTATTTT	CACLLKEDTQYF
TRBD1	TRBJ2-7	15	-	TRBV25-1	TGTGCCAGCAGTGAGGGACAGGGTTCCTCCTACGAGCAGTACTTC	CASSEGQGSSYEQYF
TRBD2	TRBJ2-4	19	-	TRBV4-1	TGCGCCAGCAGCCAAGAAGGACTAGCGGGGCAACTAGCCAAAAACATTCAGTACTTC	CASSQEGLAGQLAKNIQYF
-	TRBJ2-7	10	-	TRBV5-8	TGTGCCAGCAGCAACTACGAGCAGTACTTC	CASSNYEQYF
-	TRBJ2-3	11	-	TRBV6-5	TGTGCCAGCAGGCGGGGAGATACGCAGTATTTT	CASRRGDTQYF
-	TRBJ1-6	15	-	TRBV5-6	TGTGCCAGCAGCCTCAGGGGACTCGTTAATTCACCCCTCCACTTT	CASSLRGLVNSPLHF
TRBD1	TRBJ1-2	14	-	TRBV4-1	TGCGCCAGCAACCGACAGGGCGGTCCTTATGGCTACACCTTC	CASNRQGGPYGYTF
TRBD1	TRBJ2-7	16	few	TRBV11-2	TGTGCCAGCAGCTTAGTCGCCGGGACAGGGTCTCACGAGCAGTACTTC	CASSLVAGTGSHEQYF
-	TRBJ2-3	13	-	TRBV4-3	TGCGCCAGCAGCCAAGATCTGGGTAATACGCAGTATTTT	CASSQDLGNTQYF
-	TRBJ2-7	16	-	TRBV6-7	TGTGCCAGCACCAATGCCGGCAGCAGGTTTTCCTACGAGCAGTACTTC	CASTNAGSRFSYEQYF
-	TRBJ1-4	12	once	TRBV10-3	TGTGCCATCAGTACCACTAATGAAAAACTGTTTTTT	CAISTTNEKLFF
-	TRBJ1-5	15	-	TRBV19	TGTGCCAGTAGTATAGTTGCACAAAACAATCAGCCCCAGCATTTT	CASSIVAQNNQPQHF
-	TRBJ1-1	13	-	TRBV2	TGTGCCAGCAGTGAGGGCAGGAACACTGAAGCTTTCTTT	CASSEGRNTEAFF
TRBD2	TRBJ2-2	16	-	TRBV11-2	TGTGCCAGCAGAAGGCCCGGGGGGGGCCGGGCCGGGGAGCTGTTTTTT	CASRRPGGGRAGELFF
-	TRBJ2-5	14	-	TRBV6-1	TGTGCCAGCAGGACCAGGCAGTACCAAGAGACCCAGTACTTC	CASRTRQYQETQYF
-	TRBJ1-2	11	-	TRBV2	TGTGCCAGCAGGCTACGACAGAGCTACACCTTC	CASRLRQSYTF
-	TRBJ1-2	12	few	TRBV5-5	TGTGCCAGCAGCCCAGACACCTATGGCTACACCTTC	CASSPDTYGYTF
TRBD1	TRBJ1-2	13	-	TRBV19	TGTGCCAGTAGTATAAGGACAGGGACTGGCTACACCTTC	CASSIRTGTGYTF
-	TRBJ2-5	13	once	TRBV2	TGTGCCAGCAGCCCTTCTAGCGTGGAGACCCAGTACTTC	CASSPSSVETQYF
TRBD2	TRBJ2-7	14	-	TRBV25-1	TGTGCCAGCAGTGGCGGGGGGCCCTCCTACGAGCAGTACTTC	CASSGGGPSYEQYF
TRBD2	TRBJ2-3	18	-	TRBV10-1	TGCGCCAGCAGTGAGTCCGCGGGTAGCGGGGGGGCGACAGATACGCAGTATTTT	CASSESAGSGGATDTQYF
-	TRBJ2-5	14	-	TRBV5-1	TGCGCCAGCAGCTTGGACAGTTTGATTCCGACCCAGTACTTC	CASSLDSLIPTQYF
-	TRBJ1-5	16	-	TRBV7-2	TGTGCCAGCAGCTTATTCAGTTCGGGGCTGAATCAGCCCCAGCATTTT	CASSLFSSGLNQPQHF
-	TRBJ1-5	12	once	TRBV2	TGTGCCAGCCGGGGGACATCCCAGCCCCAGCATTTT	CASRGTSQPQHF
-	TRBJ1-1	14	few	TRBV18	TGTGCCAGCTCACCACGGGTAGGGGGTACTGAAGCTTTCTTT	CASSPRVGGTEAFF
-	TRBJ2-5	14	-	TRBV2	TGTGCCAGCAAGGAGGAGGGGATGCGGGAGACCCAGTACTTC	CASKEEGMRETQYF
-	TRBJ2-7	17	-	TRBV6-1	TGTGCCAGCAGTGAAGGGGGGCTAGCGGATTTCTCCTACGAGCAGTACTTC	CASSEGGLADFSYEQYF
-	TRBJ1-1	13	-	TRBV7-9	TGTGCCAGCAGCTTAGACAGTAACACTGAAGCTTTCTTT	CASSLDSNTEAFF
-	TRBJ1-4	15	-	TRBV18	TGTGCCAGCTCACCCGGTCTTGGGGAGCGGGAAAAACTGTTTTTT	CASSPGLGEREKLFF
TRBD1	TRBJ1-2	14	-	TRBV10-2	TGCGCCAGTGGTACGGGACAGGGAGTTAGTGGCTACACCTTC	CASGTGQGVSGYTF
TRBD1	TRBJ1-1	18	few	TRBV18	TGTGCCAGCTCACCACGATCCGCCGGAGGGGGCATGAACACTGAAGCTTTCTTT	CASSPRSAGGGMNTEAFF
TRBD1	TRBJ2-5	13	few	TRBV7-7	TGTGCTAGCAGCTTACCGGGACAGGAGACCCAGTACTTC	CASSLPGQETQYF
-	TRBJ1-5	12	-	TRBV28	TGTGCAAGTACAGGGAGAGGGCAGCCCCAGCATTTT	CASTGRGQPQHF
-	TRBJ1-1	13	-	TRBV19	TGTGCCAGTAGTGTCACAGCGACCACTGAAGCTTTCTTT	CASSVTATTEAFF
-	TRBJ1-5	14	-	TRBV5-3	TGTGCCAGAACCGCTCGAGGGTGCAATCAGCCCCAGCATTTT	CARTARGCNQPQHF
TRBD1	TRBJ1-6	15	few	TRBV11-2	TGTGCCAGCAGCTTCCAGACAGGGGAAACTTCACCCCTCCACTTT	CASSFQTGETSPLHF
TRBD1	TRBJ1-1	13	-	TRBV10-1	TGCGCCAGCAGGAAACTCCGGGACAGTGAAGCTTTCTTT	CASRKLRDSEAFF
TRBD2	TRBJ2-1	15	-	TRBV9	TGTGCCAGCAGCGGACTAGCGGGGGGGCGAGGCGAGCAGTTCTTC	CASSGLAGGRGEQFF
TRBD1	TRBJ1-2	14	-	TRBV7-8	TGTGCCAGCAGCCCAGACAGGGGGATGGGGGGCTACACCTTC	CASSPDRGMGGYTF
-	TRBJ1-1	15	-	TRBV18	TGTGCCAGCTCACCATCAACAGGGCTGAACACTGAAGCTTTCTTT	CASSPSTGLNTEAFF
-	TRBJ2-6	16	-	TRBV5-1	TGCGCCAGCAGCTTGATGTGGAGCCCTGGGGCCAACGTCCTGACTTTC	CASSLMWSPGANVLTF
-	TRBJ2-7	13	-	TRBV5-6	TGTGCCAGCAGCTTGGGAGCCTCCTACGAGCAGTACTTC	CASSLGASYEQYF
-	TRBJ1-2	15	-	TRBV30	TGTGCCTGGAGTGTACCCGACAGGATCTTTGGGGGCTACACCTTC	CAWSVPDRIFGGYTF
TRBD1	TRBJ2-7	17	-	TRBV7-9	TGTGCCAGCAGCTTAAAGGTACGGACAGGGCCTTCCTACGAGCAGTACTTC	CASSLKVRTGPSYEQYF